The clone carrying this T cell receptor beta chain was detected many times. The data are from a study of T cells in Graves' hyperthyroidism and ophthalmopathy. Study-level background: Peripheral blood was taken when the disease was first diagnosed, before any treatment began.

RNA transcripts served as the template for amplifying TCR beta CDR3 regions. The HTBI primer set was used in a first-round RT-PCR of the TCR CDR3. TCRdb itself ran the multiplex PCR reads through MiXCR, one entry per CDR3 protein. The sample has fewer than 550,000 distinct CDR3 sequences, around 22% seen once. Germline CDR1 reads SEHNR; CDR2 reads FQNEAQ (reference sequence). V was pared by 8 bases and J by 6 bases, with 10 bases between. CDR3 length equals 11 residues. Sequencing input: blood. V is TRBV7-9 and J is TRBJ1-1, with D possibly matching TRBD1 (5 bases). The clonotype originates from a woman in her 30s with Graves' ophthalmopathy. The CDR3 DNA is TGTGCCAGCTTAAGGGGAGCTGAAGCTTTCTTT. Residues: CASLRGAEAFF.